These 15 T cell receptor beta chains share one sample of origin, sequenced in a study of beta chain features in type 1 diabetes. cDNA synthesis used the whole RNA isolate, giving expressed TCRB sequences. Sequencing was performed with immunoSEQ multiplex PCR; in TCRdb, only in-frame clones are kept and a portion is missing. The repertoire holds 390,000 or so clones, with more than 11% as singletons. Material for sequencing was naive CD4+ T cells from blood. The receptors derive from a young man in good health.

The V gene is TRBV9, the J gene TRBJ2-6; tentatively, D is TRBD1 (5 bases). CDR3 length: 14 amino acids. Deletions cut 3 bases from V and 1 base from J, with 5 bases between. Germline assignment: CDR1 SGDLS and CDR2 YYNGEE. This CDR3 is CASSDRSGANVLTF. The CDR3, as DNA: TGTGCCAGCAGCGACAGGTCTGGGGCCAACGTCCTGACTTTC.

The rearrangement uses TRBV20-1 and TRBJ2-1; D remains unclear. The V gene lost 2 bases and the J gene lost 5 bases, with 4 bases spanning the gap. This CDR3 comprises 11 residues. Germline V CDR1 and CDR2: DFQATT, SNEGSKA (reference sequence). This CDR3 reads CSARRDNEQFF. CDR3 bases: TGCAGTGCTAGACGGGACAATGAGCAGTTCTTC.

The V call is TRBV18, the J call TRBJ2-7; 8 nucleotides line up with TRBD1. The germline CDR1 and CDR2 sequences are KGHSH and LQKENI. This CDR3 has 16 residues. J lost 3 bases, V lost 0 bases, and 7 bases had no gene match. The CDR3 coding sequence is TGTGCCAGCTCACCACCAGGTCCAGGGGGCAACTACGAGCAGTACGTC. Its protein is CASSPPGPGGNYEQYV.

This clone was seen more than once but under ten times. Here the CDR3 reads CASSRSISNYGYTF. In nucleotides, the CDR3 is TGTGCCAGCAGCCGCTCGATAAGTAACTATGGCTACACCTTC. This chain joins TRBV14 and TRBJ1-2; no clear D. V was pared by 4 bases and J by 1 base, with 10 bases between. CDR3 length: 14 amino acids. Per the germline V gene, CDR1 is SGHDN and CDR2 is FVKESK.

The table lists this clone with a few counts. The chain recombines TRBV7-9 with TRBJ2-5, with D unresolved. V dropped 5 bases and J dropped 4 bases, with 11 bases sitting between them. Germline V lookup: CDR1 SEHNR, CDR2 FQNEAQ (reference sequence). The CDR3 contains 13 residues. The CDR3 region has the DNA TGTGCCAGCAGCCCGGGCTCCAGAGAGACCCAGTACTTC. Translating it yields CASSPGSRETQYF.

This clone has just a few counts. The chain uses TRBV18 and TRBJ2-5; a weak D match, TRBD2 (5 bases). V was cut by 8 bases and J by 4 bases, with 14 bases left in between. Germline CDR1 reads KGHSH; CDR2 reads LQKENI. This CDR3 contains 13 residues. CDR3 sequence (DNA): TGTGCCAGCAACACCGGGATTATAGAGACCCAGTACTTC. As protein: CASNTGIIETQYF. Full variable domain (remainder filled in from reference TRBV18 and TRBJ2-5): NAGVMQNPRHLVRRRGQEARLRCSPMKGHSHVYWYRQLPEEGLKFMVYLQKENIIDESGMPKERFSAEFPKEGPSILRIQQVVRGDSAAYFCASNTGIIETQYFGPGTRLLVL.

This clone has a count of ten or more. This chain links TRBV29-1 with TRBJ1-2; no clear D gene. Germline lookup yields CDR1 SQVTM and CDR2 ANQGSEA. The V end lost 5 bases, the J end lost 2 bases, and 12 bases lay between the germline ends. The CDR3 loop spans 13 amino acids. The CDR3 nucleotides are TGCAGCGTTTCCCCTTCACCGAACTATGGCTACACCTTC. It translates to CSVSPSPNYGYTF.

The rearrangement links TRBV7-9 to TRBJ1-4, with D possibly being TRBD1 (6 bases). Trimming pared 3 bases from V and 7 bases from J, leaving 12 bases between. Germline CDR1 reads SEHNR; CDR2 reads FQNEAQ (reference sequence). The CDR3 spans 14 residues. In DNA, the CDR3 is TGTGCCAGCAGCTTCCAGGGGAAGGGTGAAAAACTGTTTTTT. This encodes CASSFQGKGEKLFF.

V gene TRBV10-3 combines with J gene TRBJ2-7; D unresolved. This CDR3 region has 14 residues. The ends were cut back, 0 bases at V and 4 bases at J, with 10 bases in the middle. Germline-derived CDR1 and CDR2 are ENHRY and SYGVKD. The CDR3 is CAISESVGPYEQYF. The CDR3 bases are TGTGCCATCAGTGAGTCGGTAGGTCCTTACGAGCAGTACTTC.

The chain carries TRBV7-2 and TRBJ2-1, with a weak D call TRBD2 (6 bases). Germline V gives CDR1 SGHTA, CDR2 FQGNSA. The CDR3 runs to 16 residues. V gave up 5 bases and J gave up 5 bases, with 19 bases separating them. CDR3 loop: CASSHGLLRDHNEQFF. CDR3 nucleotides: TGTGCCAGCAGCCATGGACTACTCAGAGATCACAATGAGCAGTTCTTC.

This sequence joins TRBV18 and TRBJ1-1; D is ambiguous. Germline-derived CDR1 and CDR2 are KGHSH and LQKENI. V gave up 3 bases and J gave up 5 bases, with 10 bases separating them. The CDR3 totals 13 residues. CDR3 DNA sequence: TGTGCCAGCTCACCCAACGAGGGTACTGAAGCTTTCTTT. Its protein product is CASSPNEGTEAFF.

CDR3 amino acids: CASSSTGMVIHEQFF. Written as DNA, the CDR3 is TGTGCCAGCAGCTCGACAGGGATGGTGATCCATGAGCAGTTCTTC. This sequence joins TRBV6-5 and TRBJ2-1, with 7 bases matching TRBD1. V shed 6 bases and J 8 bases; nucleotides not matched to a gene: 13. Germline V gene sequence: CDR1 MNHEY, CDR2 SVGAGI. The CDR3 has 15 amino acids.

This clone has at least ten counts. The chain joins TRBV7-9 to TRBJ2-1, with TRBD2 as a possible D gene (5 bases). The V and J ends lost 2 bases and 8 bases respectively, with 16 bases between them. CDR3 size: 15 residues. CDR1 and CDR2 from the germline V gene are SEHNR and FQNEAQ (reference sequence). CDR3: CASSLTLARSDEQFF. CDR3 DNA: TGTGCCAGCAGCTTAACGCTAGCCCGAAGCGATGAGCAGTTCTTC. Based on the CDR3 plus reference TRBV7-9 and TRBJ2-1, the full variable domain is DTGVSQNPRHKITKRGQNVTFRCDPISEHNRLYWYRQTLGQGPEFLTYFQNEAQLEKSRLLSDRFSAERPKGSFSTLEIQRTEQGDSAMYLCASSLTLARSDEQFFGPGTRLTVL.

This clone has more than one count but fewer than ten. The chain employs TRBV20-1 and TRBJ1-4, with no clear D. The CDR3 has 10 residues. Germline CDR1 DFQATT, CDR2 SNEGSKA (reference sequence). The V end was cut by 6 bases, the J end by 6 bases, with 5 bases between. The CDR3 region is CSALDEKLFF. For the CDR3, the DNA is TGCAGTGCCCTGGATGAAAAACTGTTTTTT.

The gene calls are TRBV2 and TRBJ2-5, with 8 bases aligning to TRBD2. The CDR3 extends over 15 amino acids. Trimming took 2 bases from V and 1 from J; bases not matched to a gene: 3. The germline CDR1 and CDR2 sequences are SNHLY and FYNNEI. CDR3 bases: TGTGCCAGCAGTGAACGTACTAGCGGCCAAGAGACCCAGTACTTC. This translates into CASSERTSGQETQYF.